The following is a TCR beta chain sequence with its context. Its antigen is as yet unknown. This specimen belongs to a study of cytomegalovirus exposure and HLA in healthy donors. Overall study context: Most donors, about 77% of over 350 genotyped, fell in the Caucasian-associated ancestry cluster.

Broader study findings: In a later analysis, TCR beta V- and J-gene trimming was associated with a missense DCLRE1C variant. Available immune exposure information covered CMV serostatus only.

PCR used 60 Vbeta primers and 13 Jbeta primers. Sequencing was performed with immunoSEQ multiplex PCR; in TCRdb, only in-frame clones are kept and a portion is missing. The data hold 150,000 to 200,000 clones, with 60% to 80% observed a single time. Per the germline V gene, CDR1 is SGHTA and CDR2 is FQGNSA. J gave up 7 bases and V 5 bases, and 14 bases lay outside the gene matches. The CDR3 consists of 17 residues. The chain has TRBV7-2 and TRBJ1-4; 9 bases line up with TRBD1. This receptor was identified in a woman aged 50 to 65 in good health and CMV-seropositive. Sequences were obtained from PBMCs. CDR3 residues: CASSPGTGRSFGEKLFF. DNA for the CDR3: TGTGCCAGCAGCCCGGGGACAGGGAGGAGTTTTGGTGAAAAACTGTTTTTT. Using reference TRBV7-2 and TRBJ1-4 for the parts outside the CDR3, the full variable domain is GAGVSQSPSNKVTEKGKDVELRCDPISGHTALYWYRQSLGQGLEFLIYFQGNSAPDKSGLPSDRFSAERTGGSVSTLTIQRTQQEDSAVYLCASSPGTGRSFGEKLFFGSGTQLSVL.